The rows below give T cell receptor beta chains drawn from one sample of a study of shared clonotypes between healthy human individuals. Measured with immunoSEQ multiplex PCR; TCRdb has only the in-frame clones, and not every one. This sample yields about 480,000 clones, of which about four fifths are seen a single time; around 13% belongs to the top ten. Sequenced: PBMCs. The receptors stem from a woman in her thirties or forties in good health. Some clones in this sample may be carry-over from other donors' samples. CDR3s include the opening cysteine and the closing phenylalanine or tryptophan. D genes are given only for firm matches. Clone size is shown for a subset of rows, as once, few, many or a class of expanded clone.

-	TRBV7-3	TRBJ2-3	-	TGTGCCAGCAGCTTAAATTCGGCAGGATCCACAGATACGCAGTATTTT	CASSLNSAGSTDTQYF
-	TRBV4-3	TRBJ2-2	TRBD2	TGCGCCAGCAGCCAAGATCTAGCGGGAGGAGGCGGGGAGCTGTTTTTT	CASSQDLAGGGGELFF
-	TRBV11-2	TRBJ2-5	TRBD1	TGTGCCAGCAGCTTTCAGACAGGGTCCGAGACCCAGTACTTC	CASSFQTGSETQYF
few	TRBV7-9	TRBJ1-1	TRBD1	TGTGCCAGCAGCCCGATGCCGGACAGGGGTAGAACTGAAGCTTTCTTT	CASSPMPDRGRTEAFF
-	TRBV25-1	TRBJ2-2	-	TGTGCCAGCAGTGCCCTCTTGCCGGGAAGGAACACCGGGGAGCTGTTTTTT	CASSALLPGRNTGELFF
-	TRBV4-3	TRBJ2-3	-	TGCGCCAGCAGCCAAGGCTTTTTGGCGGTCCAGGCGGGAGATACGCAGTATTTT	CASSQGFLAVQAGDTQYF
-	TRBV28	TRBJ2-2	TRBD1	TGTGCCGGAAACAGGGGGATTAACACCGGGGAGCTGTTTTTT	CAGNRGINTGELFF
-	TRBV5-1	TRBJ1-1	TRBD1	TGCGCCAGCAGCTTGACAGGGGGGGACACTGAAGCTTTCTTT	CASSLTGGDTEAFF
-	TRBV14	TRBJ2-2	-	TGTGCCAGCAGCCCCGGGGGAGGGGAGCTGTTTTTT	CASSPGGGELFF
-	TRBV29-1	TRBJ2-3	-	TGCAGCGTTGAACCCCCTAACACAGATACGCAGTATTTT	CSVEPPNTDTQYF
-	TRBV19	TRBJ1-5	-	TGTGCCAGTAGTCCAGGGTCTGATCAGCCCCAGCATTTT	CASSPGSDQPQHF
-	TRBV10-3	TRBJ2-3	TRBD2	TGTGCCATCAGTGTCAGCGGGAGGGCAGATACGCAGTATTTT	CAISVSGRADTQYF
-	TRBV28	TRBJ2-7	-	TGTGCCAGCAGTTTGCCACAAAGCGGGTATCCATCCTACGAGCAGTACTTC	CASSLPQSGYPSYEQYF
-	TRBV19	TRBJ2-1	-	TGTGCCAGTAGTGACAGTTACAATGAGCAGTTCTTC	CASSDSYNEQFF
-	TRBV28	TRBJ1-2	-	TGTGCCAGCAATCTTGGGGGCAGGAACTATGGCTACACCTTC	CASNLGGRNYGYTF
few	TRBV7-3	TRBJ2-4	TRBD2	TGTGCCAGCAGCCCCCGGACTAGCGGGAGGGCCCCACTTCAGTACTTC	CASSPRTSGRAPLQYF
-	TRBV4-2	TRBJ2-1	-	TGTGCCAGCAGCCAAGAGGGGCTGGGGTACAATGAGCAGTTCTTC	CASSQEGLGYNEQFF
-	TRBV6-1	TRBJ2-2	TRBD1	TGTGCCAGCACCCTGGGACAGGGGATCCCCGGGGAGCTGTTTTTT	CASTLGQGIPGELFF
-	TRBV4-3	TRBJ2-1	-	TGCGCCAGCAGCCAAGATCTGAGACCGGCCTACAATGAGCAGTTCTTC	CASSQDLRPAYNEQFF
-	TRBV18	TRBJ1-3	-	TGTGCCAGCTCACCACCGGGGGCAGGCTCTGGAAACACCATATATTTT	CASSPPGAGSGNTIYF
-	TRBV28	TRBJ2-1	-	TGTGCCAGCAGTTCGAATGAGCAGTTCTTC	CASSSNEQFF
-	TRBV7-8	TRBJ2-1	TRBD2	TGTGCCAGCAGCTCCCCTAGCGGGAGTGGGACCAATGAGCAGTTCTTC	CASSSPSGSGTNEQFF
-	TRBV7-9	TRBJ1-4	TRBD1	TGTGCCAGCAGCTCAGGACAGGGAGGGGAAAAACTGTTTTTT	CASSSGQGGEKLFF
-	TRBV5-5	TRBJ2-5	TRBD2	TGTGCCAGCAGCCCTAGACTAGCGGGAGGCCAGTACCAAGAGACCCAGTACTTC	CASSPRLAGGQYQETQYF
-	TRBV6-5	TRBJ2-3	-	TGTGCCAGCAGCCACCTTGGGGCGAGCACAGATACGCAGTATTTT	CASSHLGASTDTQYF
-	TRBV7-9	TRBJ2-6	-	TGTGCCAGCAGCTTGGCTTTTCCCTTTTCAGGGGCCAACGTCCTGACTTTC	CASSLAFPFSGANVLTF
-	TRBV6-1	TRBJ2-1	TRBD1	TGTGCCAGCAGTGAATACAGGGGGTCCTACAATGAGCAGTTCTTC	CASSEYRGSYNEQFF
-	TRBV19	TRBJ1-5	TRBD1	TGTGCCAGTAGAGTAGGGGGCCGTCCCGATCAGCCCCAGCATTTT	CASRVGGRPDQPQHF
-	TRBV5-1	TRBJ1-1	-	TGCGCCAGCAGCTTGGGTGTGGGAGTGAACACTGAAGCTTTCTTT	CASSLGVGVNTEAFF
-	TRBV6-5	TRBJ1-2	-	TGTGCCAGCAGTTCAGGGATTCGCTTCTATGGCTACACCTTC	CASSSGIRFYGYTF
-	TRBV11-3	TRBJ2-3	-	TGTGCCAGCGGACAGACCATGGCAGATACGCAGTATTTT	CASGQTMADTQYF
once	TRBV7-2	TRBJ1-6	-	TGTGCCAGCAGCCCCGGGGGGGTCTCGCCCCTCCACTTT	CASSPGGVSPLHF
-	TRBV18	TRBJ2-7	TRBD2	TGTGCCAGCTCCCCCGGGACTAGCGGCTACGAGCAGTACTTC	CASSPGTSGYEQYF
-	TRBV5-1	TRBJ2-3	-	TGCGCCAGCAGCTCCCGGGACCGACTGGGCACAGATACGCAGTATTTT	CASSSRDRLGTDTQYF
-	TRBV28	TRBJ2-7	-	TGTGCCAGCAGTCTCAGCAGGGCTAGCTCCTACGAGCAGTACTTC	CASSLSRASSYEQYF
-	TRBV5-1	TRBJ2-7	TRBD2	TGCGCCAGCAGCTTGGCCCTAGCGGGAATGAGCTCCTACGAGCAGTACTTC	CASSLALAGMSSYEQYF
once	TRBV7-2	TRBJ1-5	TRBD1	TGTGCCAGCAGCTCGACAGGGTCTCAGCCCCAGCATTTT	CASSSTGSQPQHF
-	TRBV4-1	TRBJ1-1	TRBD1	TGCGCCAGCAGCCAAGATGGACAGGGTAACACTGAAGCTTTCTTT	CASSQDGQGNTEAFF
many	TRBV18	TRBJ1-4	-	TGTGCCAGCTCACCTGACGCCGGGGGGGAAAAACTGTTTTTT	CASSPDAGGEKLFF
-	TRBV14	TRBJ1-5	-	TGTGCCAGCAGCCCTTTCGGCAATCAGCCCCAGCATTTT	CASSPFGNQPQHF